Listed here is a single T cell receptor (beta chain). What it binds is unknown. Trimming removed 2 bases from V and 7 bases from J; junction bases left unmatched: 6. Germline V gene sequence: CDR1 SGHTA, CDR2 FQGNSA. The CDR3 is 14 amino acids. The sample belongs to a study of T cell responses to AZD1222 COVID-19 vaccine. Study-level results: A mostly white British donor set with more females was recruited, and clonal diversity was possibly underestimated. Only a handful of AZD1222 recipients tested seropositive at baseline. In the spike-specific TCR repertoire, nearly half reportedly target unmutated variant regions. The CD4 TCRs associated with vaccination extended across spike and predominated at 160-218 and 743-854.

Only in-frame clones appear in the TCRdb table, and some are missing; sequencing was by immunoSEQ multiplex PCR. The sample has fewer than 120,000 clones; about 94% are singletons. The J gene is TRBJ1-2, the V gene TRBV7-2; 8 bases are shared with TRBD1. The sample in question was peripheral blood, obtained 28 days after the second AZD1222 dose. The sequence derives from an adult who received the AZD1222 COVID-19 vaccine. The DNA for the CDR3 is TGTGCCAGCAGCTTAAGAACAGGGGGTCGTGGCTACACCTTC. Translation gives CASSLRTGGRGYTF.